This TCR beta chain was profiled in a study of OX40 agonist ivuxolimab in advanced cancers. Study-wide results and caveats: Averaging showed that CD8+ T cells had more expanded clones than CD4+ did.

This clone was seen a single time. The antigen is unknown. Produced via immunoSEQ multiplex PCR; TCRdb's table is partial and in-frame only. The data hold about 53,000 clones, with 75% to 90% observed a single time. The TCR comes from an adult with an advanced solid tumor such as melanoma, head and neck, liver or kidney cancer. The specimen comprised CD4+ or CD8+ T cells sorted from blood, sampled in a trial of the OX40 agonist ivuxolimab.

CDR3 nucleotides: TGTGCCAGCAGCCCGGGGACAGGGGACAACTACGAGCAGTACTTC. Encoded protein: CASSPGTGDNYEQYF. This chain uses TRBV6-5 with TRBJ2-7, with 10 bases aligning to TRBD1. Per germline, CDR1 MNHEY and CDR2 SVGAGI. With V trimmed by 6 bases and J by 3 bases, 8 bases remained unmatched. The CDR3 is made up of 15 amino acids.